Detailed here is one TCR beta chain. The source of the sample is a study of OX40 agonist ivuxolimab in advanced cancers. Study background: Earlier anti-PD-1, anti-PD-L1 or anti-CTLA-4 therapy was permitted; 30% to 50% had received some.

V lost 6 bases to trimming and J lost 1 base; unmatched junction nucleotides: 2. The CDR3 covers 14 residues. Germline lookup yields CDR1 LGHNT and CDR2 FRNRAP. Data came from immunoSEQ multiplex PCR; TCRdb stores just in-frame clones and leaves some out. The data show roughly 92,000 clones, roughly four fifths seen once. The chain recombines TRBV12-5 with TRBJ1-1; 10 bases are a match to TRBD1. The sample was CD4+ or CD8+ T cells sorted from blood, taken in a trial of the OX40 agonist ivuxolimab. The sequence came from an adult with an advanced solid tumor such as melanoma, head and neck, liver or kidney cancer. Here the CDR3 reads CASGGQGGNTEAFF. In nucleotides, the CDR3 is TGTGCTAGTGGCGGACAGGGGGGGAACACTGAAGCTTTCTTT.